This T cell receptor beta chain was recovered during a study of STAT5B mutations in CD4+ large granular lymphocyte leukemia. The study's findings and limits: Compared with healthy controls (2/35), patient top clones favored TRBV06 (8/27). Patient CD4-sorted repertoires stayed more clonal than healthy ones after leukemic-clone removal.

A remark on this clone: Its specificity is unknown.

Trimming cost V 4 bases and J 4 bases; bases outside gene matches: 10. The germline gives CDR1 LGHNA, CDR2 YNFKEQ. The CDR3 runs 15 residues. Sequencing was performed with immunoSEQ multiplex PCR; in TCRdb, only in-frame clones are kept and a portion is missing. The sample consists of about 45,000 clones, 65% to 90% of them appearing once. The chain employs TRBV4-2 and TRBJ2-7; TRBD2 matches 7 bases. The clonotype was recovered from a human donor in good health. Sequencing input: CD4+ T cells from blood buffy coats. The CDR3 sequence: CASSPLVAGAYEQYF. DNA of the CDR3: TGTGCCAGCAGCCCCCTCGTAGCGGGCGCTTACGAGCAGTACTTC.